Here is one T cell receptor beta chain with its context. From germline, CDR1 is KGHSH and CDR2 LQKENI. J lost 2 bases, V lost 3 bases, and 17 bases had no gene match. This CDR3 is built from 19 residues. This specimen belongs to a study of control samples from healthy donors and cancer patients. Sequenced by immunoSEQ multiplex PCR; TCRdb stores in-frame clones only, minus some. The sample shows more than 95,000 clones, roughly 87% of them seen only once. The chain employs TRBV18 and TRBJ1-2; 8 positions match TRBD1. The specimen was blood. This receptor was obtained from a man between 18 and 29 years old in good health. In DNA form, the CDR3 reads TGTGCCAGCTCACCGATAGATAATATAAGGACAGGGCCAAACTATGGCTACACCTTC. As protein: CASSPIDNIRTGPNYGYTF. Full variable domain (rest looked up from reference TRBV18 and TRBJ1-2): NAGVMQNPRHLVRRRGQEARLRCSPMKGHSHVYWYRQLPEEGLKFMVYLQKENIIDESGMPKERFSAEFPKEGPSILRIQQVVRGDSAAYFCASSPIDNIRTGPNYGYTFGSGTRLTVV.